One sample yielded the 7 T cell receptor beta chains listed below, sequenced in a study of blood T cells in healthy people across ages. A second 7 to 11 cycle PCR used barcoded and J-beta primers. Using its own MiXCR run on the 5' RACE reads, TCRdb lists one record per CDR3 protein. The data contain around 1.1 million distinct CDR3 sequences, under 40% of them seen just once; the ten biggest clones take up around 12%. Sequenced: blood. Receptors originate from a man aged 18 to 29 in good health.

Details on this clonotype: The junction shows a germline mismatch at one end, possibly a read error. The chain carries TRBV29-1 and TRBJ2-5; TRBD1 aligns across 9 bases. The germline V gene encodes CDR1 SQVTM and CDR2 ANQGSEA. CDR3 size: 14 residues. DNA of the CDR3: TGCAGCGTGGGGACAGGGTTAATCCAAGGGACCCAGTACTTC. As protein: CSVGTGLIQGTQYF.

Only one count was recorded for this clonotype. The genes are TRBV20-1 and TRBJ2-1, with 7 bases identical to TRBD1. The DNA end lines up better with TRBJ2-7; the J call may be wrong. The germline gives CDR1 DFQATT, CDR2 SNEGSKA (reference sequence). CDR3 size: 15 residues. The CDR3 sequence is CSAISETGTYNEQYF. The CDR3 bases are TGCAGTGCTATCTCCGAGACAGGGACCTACAATGAGCAGTACTTC.

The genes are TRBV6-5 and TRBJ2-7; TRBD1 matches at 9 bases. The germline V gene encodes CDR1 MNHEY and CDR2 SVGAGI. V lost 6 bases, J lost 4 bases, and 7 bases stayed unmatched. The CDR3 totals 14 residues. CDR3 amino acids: CASRPGQGMYEQYF. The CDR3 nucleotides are TGTGCCAGCAGACCCGGACAGGGGATGTACGAGCAGTACTTC.

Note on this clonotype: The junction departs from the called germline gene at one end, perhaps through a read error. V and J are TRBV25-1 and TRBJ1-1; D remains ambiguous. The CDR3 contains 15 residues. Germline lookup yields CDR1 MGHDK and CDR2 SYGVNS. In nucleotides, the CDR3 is TGTGCCAGCAGTGAATTAGCCGCCTCGAACACTGAAACTTTCTTT. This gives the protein CASSELAASNTETFF.

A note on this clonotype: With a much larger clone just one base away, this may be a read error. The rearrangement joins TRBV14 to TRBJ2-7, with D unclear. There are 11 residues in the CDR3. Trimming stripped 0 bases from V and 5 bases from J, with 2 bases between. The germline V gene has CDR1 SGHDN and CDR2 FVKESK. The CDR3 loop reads CASSQDDEQYF. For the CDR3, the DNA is TGTGCCAGCAGCCAAGATGACGAGCAGTACTTC.

The CDR3 DNA follows: TGTGCCAGCAGTCGCCGATTCGGGGGAGATACGCAGTATTTT. Its translation: CASSRRFGGDTQYF. The chain recombines TRBV6-5 with TRBJ2-3; a weak D match, TRBD2 (6 bases). Germline CDR1 and CDR2: MNHEY and SVGAGI. The CDR3 runs 14 residues. Trimming cost V 5 bases and J 5 bases, with 14 bases left between them.

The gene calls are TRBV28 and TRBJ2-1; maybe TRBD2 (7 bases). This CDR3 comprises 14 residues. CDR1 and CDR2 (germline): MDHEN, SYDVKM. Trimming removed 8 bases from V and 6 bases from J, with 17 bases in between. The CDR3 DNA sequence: TGTGCCAGCTCAGGGGACTGGGGGGGCAATGAGCAGTTCTTC. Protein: CASSGDWGGNEQFF.